Below, 15 T cell receptor beta chains from the same sample are listed, as sequenced in a study of early stage breast cancer tumors. Here immunoSEQ multiplex PCR was the method, and the copy in TCRdb shows in-frame clones only, minus some. The repertoire has 5,000 to 6,500 clones, roughly 75% of them found once; the top ten carry around a tenth. Sequencing was done on a sample of normal breast tissue next to the tumor. Receptor source: a person in their 40s with breast cancer.

V is TRBV11-2 and J is TRBJ1-5; a weak D match, TRBD1 (6 bases). Germline assignment: CDR1 SGHAT and CDR2 FQNNGV. This CDR3 region has 15 residues. The V and J ends lost 1 base and 2 bases respectively, with 9 bases between them. The CDR3 DNA reads as TGTGCCAGCAGCTTAGGAGGGGGAGGCAATCAGCCCCAGCATTTT. Translated: CASSLGGGGNQPQHF.

Here the CDR3 DNA reads TGTGCCTGGAGTGTTAAGTTAGCCAAAAACATTCAGTACTTC. This translates into CAWSVKLAKNIQYF. This chain links TRBV30 with TRBJ2-4; D is undetermined. The CDR3 covers 14 residues. Germline V gives CDR1 GTSNPN, CDR2 SVGIG (reference sequence). Trimming stripped 0 bases from V and 0 bases from J, with 6 bases between.

The chain has TRBV2 and TRBJ2-3, with a weak D call TRBD1 (5 bases). This CDR3 comprises 14 residues. Germline V gene data show CDR1 as SNHLY and CDR2 as FYNNEI. V dropped 8 bases and J dropped 1 base, with 13 bases sitting between them. CDR3 DNA sequence: TGTGCCAGCTCCTTGGCAGGGCGCACAGATACGCAGTATTTT. Residues: CASSLAGRTDTQYF.

The chain uses TRBV7-9 and TRBJ2-1, with 14 bases that match TRBD2. Germline assignment: CDR1 SEHNR and CDR2 FQNEAQ (reference sequence). The CDR3 has 14 amino acids. The CDR3, as DNA: TGTGCAACCGGGACTAGCGGGAGTTCCAATGAGCAGTTCTTC. The encoded protein is CATGTSGSSNEQFF.

The V and J genes are TRBV7-3 and TRBJ1-5, with TRBD1 matching 9 bases. From germline, CDR1 is SGHTA and CDR2 FQGTGA. The CDR3 spans 15 residues. The trim removed 4 bases at V and 6 bases at J, leaving 7 bases unmatched. The CDR3 loop reads CASSSGTGFVQPQHF. The CDR3 DNA reads TGTGCCAGCAGCTCCGGGACAGGGTTTGTTCAGCCCCAGCATTTT.

The rearrangement links TRBV7-2 to TRBJ1-5; D may be TRBD1 (6 bases). The CDR3 has 15 residues. Germline V gene lookup returns CDR1 SGHTA and CDR2 FQGNSA. The V gene lost 5 bases and the J gene lost 6 bases, with 17 bases spanning the gap. Written as DNA, the CDR3 is TGTGCCAGCAGCCTGGGGGCGGGGAGGGGTCAGCCCCAGCATTTT. Its protein is CASSLGAGRGQPQHF.

The chain uses TRBV27 and TRBJ2-1, with D possibly TRBD1 on 5 matching bases. Germline-derived CDR1 and CDR2 are MNHEY and SMNVEV (reference sequence). Between the trimmed V and J ends, which lost 6 bases and 1 base, there was a span of 16 bases. The CDR3 extends over 16 amino acids. Here the CDR3 reads CASRKSTASSYNEQFF. CDR3 DNA sequence: TGTGCCAGCAGAAAGTCGACAGCAAGTTCCTACAATGAGCAGTTCTTC.

A single count supports this clone. The chain recombines TRBV14 with TRBJ1-2, with D possibly being TRBD1 (6 bases). The CDR3 is 15 amino acids. V gave up 4 bases and J gave up 7 bases, with 19 bases separating them. Germline values: CDR1 SGHDN, CDR2 FVKESK. The CDR3 reads CASSPSSGRGGGYTF. The CDR3 region has the DNA TGTGCCAGCAGCCCCTCGAGCGGCAGGGGAGGTGGCTACACCTTC.

The chain employs TRBV7-9 and TRBJ2-2, with TRBD2 matching 7 bases. Germline V gives CDR1 SEHNR, CDR2 FQNEAQ (reference sequence). This CDR3 region has 15 residues. V gave up 6 bases and J gave up 3 bases; unmatched junction bases: 7. CDR3 protein: CASRAREAYTGELFF. The CDR3 DNA reads as TGTGCCAGCAGGGCCCGGGAGGCCTACACCGGGGAGCTGTTTTTT.

This sequence joins TRBV5-5 and TRBJ2-2, with 9 bases identical to TRBD1. Germline V CDR1 and CDR2: SGHKS, YYEKEE (reference sequence). V lost 2 bases, J lost 4 bases, and 6 bases stayed unmatched. The CDR3 has 16 amino acids. In DNA form, the CDR3 reads TGTGCCAGCAGCTTTCTTGGACAGGGGATCACCGGGGAGCTGTTTTTT. As protein: CASSFLGQGITGELFF.

Only a few counts were recorded for this clone. This sequence joins TRBV6-1 and TRBJ2-1; TRBD2 agrees at 7 bases. Losses at the gene ends were 6 bases for V and 4 bases for J; bases not matched to a gene: 3. Germline-derived CDR1 and CDR2 are MNHNS and SASEGT. The CDR3 contains 13 residues. The CDR3, as DNA: TGTGCCAGCAGCCGGGGGGAATACAATGAGCAGTTCTTC. The encoded protein is CASSRGEYNEQFF.

The J gene is TRBJ2-1, the V gene TRBV5-5; tentatively, D is TRBD2 (6 bases). V lost 5 bases and J lost 3, with 18 bases in between. Germline V gives CDR1 SGHKS, CDR2 YYEKEE (reference sequence). The CDR3 extends over 16 amino acids. The CDR3 DNA reads as TGTGCCAGCAGTAACTCTATGGGGGGAATCTACAATGAGCAGTTCTTC. This codes for CASSNSMGGIYNEQFF.

The table lists this clone with a count of one. The gene calls are TRBV2 and TRBJ2-7, with 7 bases lining up with TRBD1. Trimming took 5 bases from V and 3 from J; bases not matched to a gene: 1. CDR3 length equals 12 residues. Germline V CDR1 and CDR2: SNHLY, FYNNEI. The CDR3 here is CASSRQGYEQYF. The CDR3 bases are TGTGCCAGCAGTAGACAGGGCTACGAGCAGTACTTC.

The chain recombines TRBV6-6 with TRBJ1-2, with D unresolved. Germline CDR1 reads MNHNY; CDR2 reads SVGAGI (reference sequence). This CDR3 has 11 residues. The V end lost 7 bases, the J end lost 8 bases, and 11 bases lay between the germline ends. CDR3 protein: CASKSPGGYTF. DNA for the CDR3: TGTGCCAGCAAAAGCCCCGGGGGCTACACCTTC.

The J gene is TRBJ2-3, the V gene TRBV21-1; the D call of TRBD1 is as the table states it, not checked on the DNA. TRBV21-1 is flagged as a pseudogene. This CDR3 has 16 amino acids. The CDR3 sequence: CASSIRTSGAPDTQYF. CDR3 coding DNA: TGTGCCAGCAGCATCCGGACAAGTGGGGCCCCAGATACGCAGTATTTT.